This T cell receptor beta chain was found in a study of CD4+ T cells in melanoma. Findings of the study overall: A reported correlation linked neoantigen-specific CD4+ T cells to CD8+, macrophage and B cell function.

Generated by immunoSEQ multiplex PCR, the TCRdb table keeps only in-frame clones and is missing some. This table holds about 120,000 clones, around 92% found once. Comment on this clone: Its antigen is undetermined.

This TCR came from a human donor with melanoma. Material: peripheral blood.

CDR3 sequence (DNA): TGTGCCAGTAGTAGGTGGTCCGGGACAGGGAATACTGAAGCTTTCTTT. This gives the protein CASSRWSGTGNTEAFF. The J gene is TRBJ1-1, the V gene TRBV19; 9 bases are a match to TRBD1. The CDR3 is 16 residues long. J was trimmed by 5 bases and V by 4 bases; bases with no gene match: 11. Germline assignment: CDR1 LNHDA and CDR2 SQIVND (reference sequence). The whole variable domain, remainder taken from reference TRBV19 and TRBJ1-1, is DGGITQSPKYLFRKEGQNVTLSCEQNLNHDAMYWYRQDPGQGLRLIYYSQIVNDFQKGDIAEGYSVSREKKESFPLTVTSAQKNPTAFYLCASSRWSGTGNTEAFFGQGTRLTVV.